The 29 T cell receptor beta chains below all came from one sample that was sequenced in a study of T cells after yellow fever vaccination. TCRdb re-analysed the 5' RACE reads in MiXCR, keeping a single row per CDR3 protein. The table includes roughly 340,000 distinct CDR3 sequences, over 8% detected once. The sequencing used PBMCs, collected on the day of the first yellow fever vaccination. The receptors shown here come from a man in his late teens or twenties who received the YFV17D yellow fever vaccine.

This clonotype was observed a few times. The chain combines TRBV14 with TRBJ2-3, with 8 bases fitting TRBD2. There are 14 residues in the CDR3. In germline, CDR1 is SGHDN, CDR2 FVKESK. V dropped 7 bases and J dropped 3; count of bases not matched to a gene: 6. The CDR3 region has the DNA TGTGCCAGCACCCGAAGCGGGGGAACAGATACGCAGTATTTT. Translation: CASTRSGGTDTQYF.

This clonotype was seen a handful of times. The rearrangement uses TRBV20-1 and TRBJ2-5; TRBD2 matches at 7 bases. With 3 bases clipped from V and 4 bases from J, the junction kept 8 bases outside the gene matches. CDR3 length: 14 amino acids. The V gene's germline CDR1 is DFQATT and CDR2 SNEGSKA (reference sequence). Here the CDR3 DNA reads TGCAGTGCTAGCGGGTCGGCGGGGGTAGAGACCCAGTACTTC. Protein: CSASGSAGVETQYF.

V usage is TRBV7-8 and J usage is TRBJ1-3; D gene unclear. V lost 3 bases and J lost 1, with 25 bases in between. The CDR3 covers 20 residues. The germline V gene encodes CDR1 SGHVS and CDR2 FQNEAQ. This CDR3 is CASSFQASPTILTSGNTIYF. The DNA for the CDR3 is TGTGCCAGCAGCTTCCAGGCATCCCCAACGATTTTGACATCTGGAAACACCATATATTTT.

Regarding this clonotype: A much larger clone lies a single base off, so this may be a read error. The chain employs TRBV5-1 and TRBJ2-1; TRBD1 matches 8 bases. CDR1 is SGHRS, CDR2 YFSETQ, per germline. The CDR3 runs 13 residues. After removal of 3 bases from V and 5 bases from J, the junction contained 1 base not matched to a gene. The CDR3 loop reads CASSWGQDNEQFF. The CDR3 DNA sequence: TGCGCCAGCAGCTGGGGACAGGACAATGAGCAGTTCTTC.

This chain links TRBV7-6 with TRBJ2-5; D unresolved. V was cut by 3 bases and J by 5 bases, with 7 bases left in between. The CDR3 length is 12 residues. Germline CDR1 and CDR2: SGHVS and FNYEAQ. CDR3 sequence reads: CASSFLSETQYF. The CDR3 region has the DNA TGTGCCAGCAGCTTTCTATCGGAGACCCAGTACTTC.

The table lists this clonotype with many counts. The CDR3 DNA follows: TGTGCCAGCAGTCCCGTTCCAGCGGGGGGTCAAGAGACCCAGTACTTC. Translated: CASSPVPAGGQETQYF. The chain recombines TRBV6-1 with TRBJ2-5; 9 nucleotides match TRBD2. Germline CDR1 is MNHNS and CDR2 is SASEGT. The CDR3 extends over 16 amino acids. The trim removed 5 bases at V and 2 bases at J, leaving 9 bases unmatched.

This clonotype was observed at least ten times. The V gene is TRBV3-1, the J gene TRBJ1-5, with D uncertain. Germline values: CDR1 LGHDT, CDR2 YNNKEL (reference sequence). The CDR3 is 12 amino acids. The ends were cut back, 0 bases at V and 6 bases at J, with 3 bases in the middle. CDR3 sequence: CASSQDGQPQHF. CDR3 nucleotides: TGTGCCAGCAGCCAAGACGGTCAGCCCCAGCATTTT.

V gene TRBV20-1 combines with J gene TRBJ2-1, with D uncertain. V was cut by 6 bases and J by 3 bases, with 18 bases left in between. CDR1 and CDR2 (germline): DFQATT, SNEGSKA (reference sequence). The CDR3 length is 15 residues. In DNA, the CDR3 is TGCAGTGCAAAGGAGAACGGCGACAACTACAATGAGCAGTTCTTC. It codes for CSAKENGDNYNEQFF.

Details on this clonotype: Given the absence of the conserved phenylalanine or tryptophan at the CDR3 end, a read error is likely. The rearrangement uses TRBV3-1 and TRBJ2-3; D is perhaps TRBD2 (5 bases). Germline CDR1 reads LGHDT; CDR2 reads YNNKEL (reference sequence). The CDR3 has 18 amino acids. The ends were cut back, 3 bases at V and 2 bases at J, with 21 bases in the middle. The CDR3 DNA follows: TGTGCCAGCAGCCATCCCCCCTATCGGACTCTACACACAGATACGCAGTATTAT. This encodes CASSHPPYRTLHTDTQYY.

This clonotype has at least ten counts. This chain uses TRBV28 with TRBJ1-1, with 7 bases lining up with TRBD1. V trimming: 5 bases; J trimming: 1 base; junction bases outside the gene matches: 10. Germline V gene sequence: CDR1 MDHEN, CDR2 SYDVKM. This CDR3 has 16 amino acids. CDR3 nucleotide sequence: TGTGCCAGCAGTCGTCCGACAGGGCCGTCGAACACTGAAGCTTTCTTT. This encodes CASSRPTGPSNTEAFF.

This chain links TRBV4-2 with TRBJ2-3; TRBD2 matches at 7 bases. The V and J ends lost 0 bases and 2 bases, in that order; junction bases with no gene match: 8. The length of the CDR3 is 17 residues. Germline CDR1 LGHNA, CDR2 YNFKEQ. The CDR3 is CASSQDSWGGPTDTQYF. Written as DNA, the CDR3 is TGTGCCAGCAGCCAAGATAGTTGGGGGGGACCCACAGATACGCAGTATTTT.

V gene TRBV6-1 combines with J gene TRBJ1-1; TRBD1 might be the D (6 bases). The CDR3 extends over 13 amino acids. Germline V lookup: CDR1 MNHNS, CDR2 SASEGT. V dropped 8 bases and J dropped 4 bases, with 14 bases sitting between them. In DNA, the CDR3 is TGTGCCAGCGCTATCAGGGGAGGCACTGAAGCTTTCTTT. Amino acids: CASAIRGGTEAFF.

CDR3 bases: TGCGCCAGCACCTCGGGACAGGGCTCCACCGGGGAGCTGTTTTTT. Translating gives CASTSGQGSTGELFF. This chain connects TRBV5-1 to TRBJ2-2; TRBD1 agrees at 9 bases. The CDR3 runs to 15 residues. The J segment lost 4 bases and the V segment lost 6 bases, leaving 7 bases of the junction unmatched. Germline loops: CDR1 SGHRS, CDR2 YFSETQ.

The V gene is TRBV6-2 or TRBV6-3, the J gene TRBJ1-1; D is ambiguous. Trimming removed 4 bases at V and 7 bases at J, with 10 bases between. The CDR3 has 12 amino acids. The germline V gene encodes CDR1 MNHEY and CDR2 SVGEGT. CDR3 in DNA: TGTGCCAGCAGTTCCCAAGGAGATGAAGCTTTCTTT. Protein product: CASSSQGDEAFF.

The chain links TRBV7-2 to TRBJ2-7; the match to TRBD2 covers 7 bases. From germline, CDR1 is SGHTA and CDR2 FQGNSA. The CDR3 extends over 13 amino acids. V shed 2 bases and J 4 bases; nucleotides not matched to a gene: 2. The chain's CDR3 is CASSLNGGYEQYF. The CDR3 DNA reads TGTGCCAGCAGCTTAAACGGGGGGTACGAGCAGTACTTC.

This clonotype was counted between two and nine times. The chain joins TRBV4-1 to TRBJ2-7; a possible D gene is TRBD1 (5 bases). The length of the CDR3 is 14 residues. V lost 3 bases and J 2 bases, leaving 11 bases between the germline ends. Per the germline V gene, CDR1 is MGHRA and CDR2 is YSYEKL. CDR3 region: CASSHADRPYEQYV. The CDR3 bases are TGCGCCAGCAGCCATGCCGACAGACCCTACGAGCAGTACGTC.

This clonotype was detected only a few times. CDR3 sequence: CASSLGLVTTGELFF. Here the CDR3 DNA reads TGTGCCAGCAGTTTAGGACTAGTGACCACCGGGGAGCTGTTTTTT. The chain carries TRBV12-3 or TRBV12-4 and TRBJ2-2, with D possibly being TRBD2 (6 bases). The CDR3 loop spans 15 amino acids. Trimming removed 1 base from V and 4 bases from J, with 10 bases in between.

Comments on this clonotype: Being one base from a much bigger clone, this may be a read error. The chain has TRBV6-7 and TRBJ2-5; D may be TRBD2 (5 bases). TRBV6-7 is known as an ORF, though its function is uncertain. The CDR3 extends over 13 amino acids. Trimming cost V 10 bases and J 2 bases, with 14 bases left between them. The CDR3: CATGGTDQETQYF. CDR3 nucleotide sequence: TGTGCCACAGGAGGCACCGATCAAGAGACCCAGTACTTC.

The rearrangement uses TRBV11-2 and TRBJ1-1, with unresolved D. This CDR3 spans 14 amino acids. Trimming left V 8 bases short and J 1 base short, with 14 bases between. The germline gives CDR1 SGHAT, CDR2 FQNNGV. The CDR3 loop is CASGFQVGNTEAFF. Written as DNA, the CDR3 is TGTGCCAGCGGATTCCAGGTAGGGAACACTGAAGCTTTCTTT.

The V gene is TRBV27, the J gene TRBJ2-7; D gene uncertain. The V gene lost 6 bases and the J gene lost 2 bases, with 14 bases spanning the gap. CDR3 length: 14 residues. CDR1 and CDR2 (germline): MNHEY, SMNVEV (reference sequence). CDR3 DNA: TGTGCCAGCAGCCCCATCGGGCACCCCTACGAGCAGTACTTC. Amino acids: CASSPIGHPYEQYF.

This clonotype was observed a handful of times. The chain recombines TRBV29-1 with TRBJ1-1; weak D call: TRBD1 (6 bases). The CDR3 sequence is 13 residues long. Trimming cost V 6 bases and J 1 base, with 12 bases left between them. The V gene's germline CDR1 is SQVTM and CDR2 ANQGSEA. CDR3 DNA: TGCAGCGTGGGGGGGACACAGAACACTGAAGCTTTCTTT. This codes for CSVGGTQNTEAFF.

This clonotype was picked up many times. The chain recombines TRBV4-1 with TRBJ1-3; D possibly corresponds to TRBD1 (5 bases). This CDR3 comprises 16 residues. CDR1 is MGHRA, CDR2 YSYEKL, per germline. Trimming shortened V by 1 base and J by 0 bases, and 10 bases separated the two germline ends. CDR3 DNA: TGCGCCAGCAGCCAAGCTCCAGGGCTCTCTGGAAACACCATATATTTT. This codes for CASSQAPGLSGNTIYF.

There are a few counts of this clonotype. The chain is built from TRBV20-1 and TRBJ2-3; D not certain. The CDR3 has 11 residues. The ends were cut back, 6 bases at V and 4 bases at J, with 8 bases in the middle. CDR1 and CDR2 from the germline V gene are DFQATT and SNEGSKA (reference sequence). The CDR3 DNA sequence: TGCAGTGCCAACCGGGCAGATACGCAGTATTTT. Translation gives CSANRADTQYF.

This clonotype has a count of ten or more. The chain combines TRBV5-1 with TRBJ2-3; D gene uncertain. The V and J ends lost 3 bases and 1 base respectively, with 12 bases between them. Looked up from germline, CDR1 is SGHRS and CDR2 is YFSETQ. The CDR3 is 15 amino acids. Here the CDR3 reads CASSWLAYGTDTQYF. In nucleotides, the CDR3 is TGCGCCAGCAGCTGGTTGGCATACGGCACAGATACGCAGTATTTT.

This clonotype occurred many times. The chain recombines TRBV30 with TRBJ1-1, with D unresolved. V was cut by 5 bases and J by 3 bases, with 19 bases left in between. CDR1 is GTSNPN and CDR2 is SVGIG in the germline V gene (reference sequence). The CDR3 length is 15 residues. The CDR3 sequence: CAWSEDPQRYTEAFF. CDR3 DNA sequence: TGTGCCTGGTCCGAGGACCCCCAGAGGTACACTGAAGCTTTCTTT.

This clonotype was found many times. The chain recombines TRBV7-3 with TRBJ2-3, with D hard to call. The CDR3 is 14 residues long. CDR1 SGHTA and CDR2 FQGTGA come from the germline V gene. V lost 0 bases, J lost 5 bases, and 9 bases lay in between. The CDR3: CASSLTSAQDTQYF. The DNA for the CDR3 is TGTGCCAGCAGCTTAACGTCAGCACAAGATACGCAGTATTTT.

The rearrangement links TRBV7-3 to TRBJ1-5; 7 bases fit TRBD1. The CDR3 has 19 residues. Germline CDR1 is SGHTA and CDR2 is FQGTGA. The V and J ends lost 5 bases and 0 bases, in that order; junction bases with no gene match: 16. This CDR3 is CASSPETGTENFSNQPQHF. The CDR3 DNA reads TGTGCCAGCAGCCCGGAAACCGGGACAGAAAATTTTAGCAATCAGCCCCAGCATTTT.

This clonotype was seen repeatedly, ten times or more. V is TRBV5-1 and J is TRBJ2-7; no clear D gene. The V end was cut by 0 bases, the J end by 7 bases, with 8 bases between. The CDR3 contains 12 residues. The germline CDR1 and CDR2 sequences are SGHRS and YFSETQ. The chain's CDR3 is CASSLERGEQYF. The CDR3 nucleotides read TGCGCCAGCAGCTTGGAGAGAGGAGAGCAGTACTTC.

The table lists this clonotype with many counts. The V and J genes are TRBV7-2 and TRBJ2-5, with D possibly TRBD2 on 5 matching bases. The V gene's germline CDR1 is SGHTA and CDR2 FQGNSA. This CDR3 comprises 14 residues. Trimming shortened V by 3 bases and J by 3 bases, and 11 bases separated the two germline ends. For the CDR3, the DNA is TGTGCCAGCAGCTTCCAGGACTTCAAAGAGACCCAGTACTTC. As protein: CASSFQDFKETQYF.